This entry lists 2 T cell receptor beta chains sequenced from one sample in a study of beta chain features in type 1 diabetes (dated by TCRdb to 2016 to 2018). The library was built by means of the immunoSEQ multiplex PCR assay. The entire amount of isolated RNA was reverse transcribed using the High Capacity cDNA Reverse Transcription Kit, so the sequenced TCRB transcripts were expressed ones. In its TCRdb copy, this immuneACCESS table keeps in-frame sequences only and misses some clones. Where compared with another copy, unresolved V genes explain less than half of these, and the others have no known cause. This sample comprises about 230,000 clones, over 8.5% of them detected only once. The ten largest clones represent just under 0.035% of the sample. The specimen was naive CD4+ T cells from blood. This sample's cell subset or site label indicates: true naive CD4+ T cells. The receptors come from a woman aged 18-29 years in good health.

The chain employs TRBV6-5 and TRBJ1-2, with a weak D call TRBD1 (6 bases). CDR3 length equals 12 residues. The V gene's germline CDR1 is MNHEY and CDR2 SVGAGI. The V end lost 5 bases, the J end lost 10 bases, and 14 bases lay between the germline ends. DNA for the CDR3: TGTGCCAGCAGTCAACCGGGACACTACTACACCTTC. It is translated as CASSQPGHYYTF.

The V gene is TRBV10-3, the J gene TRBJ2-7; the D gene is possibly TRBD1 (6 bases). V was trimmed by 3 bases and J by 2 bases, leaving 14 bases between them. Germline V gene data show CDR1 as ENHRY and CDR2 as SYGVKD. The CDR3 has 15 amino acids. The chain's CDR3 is CAISDLTGYAYEQYF. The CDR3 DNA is TGTGCCATCAGTGACTTGACAGGTTATGCCTACGAGCAGTACTTC.